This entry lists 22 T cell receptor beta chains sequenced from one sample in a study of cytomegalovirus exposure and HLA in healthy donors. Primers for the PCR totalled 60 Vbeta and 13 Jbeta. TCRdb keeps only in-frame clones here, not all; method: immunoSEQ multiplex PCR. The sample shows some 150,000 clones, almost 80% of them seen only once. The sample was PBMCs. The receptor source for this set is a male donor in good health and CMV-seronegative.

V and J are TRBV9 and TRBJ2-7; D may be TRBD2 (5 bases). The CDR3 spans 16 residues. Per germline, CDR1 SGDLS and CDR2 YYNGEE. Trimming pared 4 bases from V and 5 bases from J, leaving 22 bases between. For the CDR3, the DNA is TGTGCCAGCAGCCCCGATGGTGGGGAGTCCCGACACGAGCAGTACTTC. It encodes CASSPDGGESRHEQYF. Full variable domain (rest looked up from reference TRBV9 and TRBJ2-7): DSGVTQTPKHLITATGQRVTLRCSPRSGDLSVYWYQQSLDQGLQFLIQYYNGEERAKGNILERFSAQQFPDLHSELNLSSLELGDSALYFCASSPDGGESRHEQYFGPGTRLTVT.

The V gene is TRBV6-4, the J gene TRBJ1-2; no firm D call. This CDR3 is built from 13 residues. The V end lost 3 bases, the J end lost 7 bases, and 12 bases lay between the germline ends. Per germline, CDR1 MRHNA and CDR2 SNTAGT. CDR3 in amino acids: CASSEFGGGGYTF. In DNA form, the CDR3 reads TGTGCCAGCAGTGAGTTTGGAGGTGGTGGCTACACCTTC.

CDR3 DNA sequence: TGCGCCAGCATAGGACAGACCTACAATGAGCAGTTCTTC. Protein product: CASIGQTYNEQFF. The chain has TRBV5-1 and TRBJ2-1, with D possibly TRBD1 on 6 matching bases. Germline assignment: CDR1 SGHRS and CDR2 YFSETQ. Trimming stripped 6 bases from V and 2 bases from J, with 9 bases between. This CDR3 is 13 amino acids long.

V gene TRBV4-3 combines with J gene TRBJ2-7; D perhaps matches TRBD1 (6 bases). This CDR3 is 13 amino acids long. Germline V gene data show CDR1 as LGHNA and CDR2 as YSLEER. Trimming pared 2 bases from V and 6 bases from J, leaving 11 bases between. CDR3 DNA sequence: TGCGCCAGCAGCCAAAAAGGGGGTGGCGAGCAGTACTTC. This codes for CASSQKGGGEQYF.

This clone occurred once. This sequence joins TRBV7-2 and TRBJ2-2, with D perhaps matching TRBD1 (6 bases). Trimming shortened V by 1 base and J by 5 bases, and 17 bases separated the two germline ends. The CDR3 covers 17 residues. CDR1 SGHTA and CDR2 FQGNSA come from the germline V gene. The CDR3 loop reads CASSLEVGASGTGELFF. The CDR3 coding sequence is TGTGCCAGCAGCTTAGAGGTGGGGGCCAGCGGAACCGGGGAGCTGTTTTTT.

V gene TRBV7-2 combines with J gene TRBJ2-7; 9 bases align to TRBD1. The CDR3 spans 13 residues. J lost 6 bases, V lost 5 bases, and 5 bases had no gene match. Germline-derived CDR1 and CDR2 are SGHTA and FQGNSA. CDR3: CASSIDRGGEQYF. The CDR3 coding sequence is TGTGCCAGCAGCATCGACAGGGGGGGCGAGCAGTACTTC.

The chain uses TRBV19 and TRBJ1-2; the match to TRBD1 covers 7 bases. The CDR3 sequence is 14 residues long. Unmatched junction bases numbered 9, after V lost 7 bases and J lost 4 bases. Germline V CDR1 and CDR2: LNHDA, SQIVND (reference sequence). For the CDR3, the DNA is TGTGCCAGTACCCCGACAGGGACATCCTATGGCTACACCTTC. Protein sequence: CASTPTGTSYGYTF.

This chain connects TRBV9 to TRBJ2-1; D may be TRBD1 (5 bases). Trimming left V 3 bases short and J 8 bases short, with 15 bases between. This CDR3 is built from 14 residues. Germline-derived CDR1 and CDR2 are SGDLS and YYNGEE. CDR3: CASSEQVKSDEQFF. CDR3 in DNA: TGTGCCAGCAGCGAACAGGTGAAGTCTGATGAGCAGTTCTTC. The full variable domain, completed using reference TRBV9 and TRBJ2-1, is DSGVTQTPKHLITATGQRVTLRCSPRSGDLSVYWYQQSLDQGLQFLIQYYNGEERAKGNILERFSAQQFPDLHSELNLSSLELGDSALYFCASSEQVKSDEQFFGPGTRLTVL.

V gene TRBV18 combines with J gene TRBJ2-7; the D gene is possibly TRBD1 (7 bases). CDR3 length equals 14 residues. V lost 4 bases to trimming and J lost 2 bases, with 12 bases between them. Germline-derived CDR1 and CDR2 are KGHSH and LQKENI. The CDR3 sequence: CASSRGTETYEQYF. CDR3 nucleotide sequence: TGTGCCAGCTCACGCGGGACAGAAACCTACGAGCAGTACTTC.

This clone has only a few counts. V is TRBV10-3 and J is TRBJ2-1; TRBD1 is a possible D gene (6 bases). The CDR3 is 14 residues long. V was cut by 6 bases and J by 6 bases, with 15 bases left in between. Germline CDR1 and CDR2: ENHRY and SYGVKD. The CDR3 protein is CAISEGSGANEQFF. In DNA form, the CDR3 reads TGTGCCATCAGCGAGGGGTCAGGGGCCAATGAGCAGTTCTTC.

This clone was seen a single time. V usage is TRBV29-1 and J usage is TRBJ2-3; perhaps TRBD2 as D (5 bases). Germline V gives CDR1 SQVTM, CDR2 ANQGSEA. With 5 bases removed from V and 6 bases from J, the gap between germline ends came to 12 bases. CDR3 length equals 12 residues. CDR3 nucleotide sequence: TGCAGCGTTTTGAGGGAGAGTGATACGCAGTATTTT. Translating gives CSVLRESDTQYF.

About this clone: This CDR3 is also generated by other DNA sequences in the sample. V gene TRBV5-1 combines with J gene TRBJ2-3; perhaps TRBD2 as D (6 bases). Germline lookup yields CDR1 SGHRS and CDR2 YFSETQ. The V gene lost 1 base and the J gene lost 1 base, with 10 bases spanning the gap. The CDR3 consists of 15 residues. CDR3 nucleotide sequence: TGCGCCAGCAGCTTGCGGGGGATGGGCACAGATACGCAGTATTTT. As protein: CASSLRGMGTDTQYF.

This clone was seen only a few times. CDR3 sequence (DNA): TGTGCCAGCAGTTTCGCTCTAGCAGGAGCCGGGGAGCTGTTTTTT. Translated, it gives CASSFALAGAGELFF. The genes are TRBV28 and TRBJ2-2, with a tentative D call TRBD2 (5 bases). The length of the CDR3 is 15 residues. Germline V gene data show CDR1 as MDHEN and CDR2 as SYDVKM. Deletions cut 3 bases from V and 6 bases from J, with 14 bases between.

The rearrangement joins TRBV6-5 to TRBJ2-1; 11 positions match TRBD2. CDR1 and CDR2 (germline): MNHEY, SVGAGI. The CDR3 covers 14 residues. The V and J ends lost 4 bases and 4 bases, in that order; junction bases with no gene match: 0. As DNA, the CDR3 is TGTGCCAGCAGTTGGACTAGCGGGTACAATGAGCAGTTCTTC. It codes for CASSWTSGYNEQFF.

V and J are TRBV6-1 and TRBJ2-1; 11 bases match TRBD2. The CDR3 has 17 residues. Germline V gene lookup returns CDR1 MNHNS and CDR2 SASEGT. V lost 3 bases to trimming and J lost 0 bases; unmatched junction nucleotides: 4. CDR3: CASSDRTSGGSYNEQFF. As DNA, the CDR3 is TGTGCCAGCAGTGACAGAACTAGCGGGGGCTCCTACAATGAGCAGTTCTTC.

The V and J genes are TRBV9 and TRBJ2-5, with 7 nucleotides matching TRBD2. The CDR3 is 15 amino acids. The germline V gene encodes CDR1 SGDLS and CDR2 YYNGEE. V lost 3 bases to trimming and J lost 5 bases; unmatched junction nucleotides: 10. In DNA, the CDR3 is TGTGCCAGCAGCGAGTTTCGCGGGGGTCCCGAGACCCAGTACTTC. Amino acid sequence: CASSEFRGGPETQYF.

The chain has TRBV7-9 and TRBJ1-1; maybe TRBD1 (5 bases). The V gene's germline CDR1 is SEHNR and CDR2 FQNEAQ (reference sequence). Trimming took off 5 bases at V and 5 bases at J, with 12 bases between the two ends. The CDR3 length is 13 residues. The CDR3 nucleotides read TGTGCCAGCAGCGCAGGGTCGATGACTGAAGCTTTCTTT. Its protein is CASSAGSMTEAFF.

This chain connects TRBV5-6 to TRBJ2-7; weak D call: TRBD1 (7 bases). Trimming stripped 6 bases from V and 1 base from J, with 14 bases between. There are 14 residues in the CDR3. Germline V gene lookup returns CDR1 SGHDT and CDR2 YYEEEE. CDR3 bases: TGTGCCAGCAAGACAGGGACTCCTTCCTACGAGCAGTACTTC. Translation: CASKTGTPSYEQYF.

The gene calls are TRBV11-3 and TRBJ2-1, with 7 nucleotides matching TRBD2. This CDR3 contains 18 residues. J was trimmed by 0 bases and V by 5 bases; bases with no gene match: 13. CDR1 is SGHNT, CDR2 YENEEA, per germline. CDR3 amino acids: CASSRGSASGSSYNEQFF. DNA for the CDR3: TGTGCCAGCAGCCGGGGATCGGCTAGCGGAAGCTCCTACAATGAGCAGTTCTTC.

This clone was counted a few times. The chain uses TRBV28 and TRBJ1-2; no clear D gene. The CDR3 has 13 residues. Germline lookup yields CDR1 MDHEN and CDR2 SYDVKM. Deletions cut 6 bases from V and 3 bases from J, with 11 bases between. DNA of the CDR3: TGTGCCAGCAGCACAGTACTTTACTATGGCTACACCTTC. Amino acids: CASSTVLYYGYTF.

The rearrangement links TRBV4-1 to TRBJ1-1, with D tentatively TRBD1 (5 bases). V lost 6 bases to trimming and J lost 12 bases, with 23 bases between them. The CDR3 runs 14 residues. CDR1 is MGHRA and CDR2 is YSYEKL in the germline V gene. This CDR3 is CASSQRGTVQESFF. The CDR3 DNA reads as TGCGCCAGCAGTCAAAGGGGCACAGTACAGGAATCTTTCTTT.

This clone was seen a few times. CDR3 in DNA: TGTGCCAGCAGTTACACCGAAGGAGGCTATGGCTACACCTTC. Residues: CASSYTEGGYGYTF. The chain couples TRBV6-5 to TRBJ1-2; D gene unclear. This CDR3 region has 14 residues. Trimming pared 2 bases from V and 4 bases from J, leaving 11 bases between. The germline V gene has CDR1 MNHEY and CDR2 SVGAGI.